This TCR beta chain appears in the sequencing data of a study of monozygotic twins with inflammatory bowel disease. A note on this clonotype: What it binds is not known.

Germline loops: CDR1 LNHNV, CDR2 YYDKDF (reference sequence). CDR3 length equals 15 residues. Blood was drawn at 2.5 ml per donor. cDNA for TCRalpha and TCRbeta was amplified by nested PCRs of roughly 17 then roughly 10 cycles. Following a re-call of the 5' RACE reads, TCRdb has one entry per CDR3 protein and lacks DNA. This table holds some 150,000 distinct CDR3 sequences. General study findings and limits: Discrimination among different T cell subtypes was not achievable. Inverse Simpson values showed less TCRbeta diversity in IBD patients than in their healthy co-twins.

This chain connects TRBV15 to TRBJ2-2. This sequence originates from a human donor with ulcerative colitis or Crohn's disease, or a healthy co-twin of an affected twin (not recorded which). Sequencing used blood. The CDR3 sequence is CATSRGGEVTGELFF.